Listed here is a single T cell receptor beta chain. The antigen remains undetermined. V was cut by 0 bases and J by 2 bases, with 6 bases left in between. The V gene's germline CDR1 is SGDLS and CDR2 YYNGEE. This CDR3 has 13 residues. This sample was included in a study of OX40 agonist ivuxolimab in advanced cancers. Study information: A diagnosis of hepatocellular carcinoma, melanoma, renal cell or head and neck cancer was present in dose-escalation patients. Mean age roughly 65 years, range about 23 to 80; roughly 80% male. Study-wide results and limits: At 0.1 to 3.0 mg/kg and by week 6, clonal expansion occurred in CD4+ and CD8+ blood T cells. The 0.1-3.0 mg/kg partial responders had among the lowest clonal expansion.

The assay was immunoSEQ multiplex PCR, and TCRdb's table has in-frame clones only and misses some. Found here are around 64,000 clones, 80% to 85% of them singletons; the top ten hold around 8%. This receptor was identified in an adult with an advanced solid tumor such as melanoma, head and neck, liver or kidney cancer. This chain links TRBV9 with TRBJ2-7, with D tentatively TRBD1 (6 bases). The source material was CD4+ or CD8+ T cells sorted from blood, sampled in a trial of the OX40 agonist ivuxolimab. The CDR3 sequence: CASSVGTAYEQYF. The DNA of the CDR3 is TGTGCCAGCAGCGTAGGGACAGCCTACGAGCAGTACTTC.